A single sample is the source of the 11 T cell receptor beta chains below, sequenced in a study of shared clonotypes between healthy human individuals. Profiled with immunoSEQ multiplex PCR; TCRdb holds only in-frame clones, not every one. The table lists about 1.5 million clones, 95% to 99% of them singletons, with about 0.45% in the top ten. The material sequenced was naive CD4+ T cells sorted from blood. Regarding subset: CD45RA+ positively selected. These receptors all come from a man aged 30 to 45 in good health.

CDR3 coding DNA: TGTGCCAGCAGTTCCATCCTCCGAACCGGGGAGCTGTTTTTT. Translation gives CASSSILRTGELFF. This rearrangement joins TRBV27 to TRBJ2-2; D is ambiguous. The V end lost 4 bases, the J end lost 5 bases, and 11 bases lay between the germline ends. CDR1 is MNHEY and CDR2 is SMNVEV in the germline V gene (reference sequence). This CDR3 has 14 residues.

This sequence joins TRBV15 and TRBJ1-2, with D unclear. The CDR3 runs to 13 residues. V lost 4 bases and J lost 0, with 6 bases in between. CDR1 is LNHNV, CDR2 YYDKDF, per germline (reference sequence). CDR3 sequence reads: CATSTATNYGYTF. The CDR3 DNA reads as TGTGCCACCAGCACAGCCACTAACTATGGCTACACCTTC.

This clone was seen just once. This sequence joins TRBV14 and TRBJ2-7, with 10 nucleotides matching TRBD1. J gave up 6 bases and V 1 base, and 3 bases lay outside the gene matches. CDR3 length: 14 residues. CDR1 SGHDN and CDR2 FVKESK come from the germline V gene. CDR3 in DNA: TGTGCCAGCAGCCAAGTACGGACAGGGGGCGAGCAGTACTTC. It is translated as CASSQVRTGGEQYF. The complete variable domain, with remaining parts taken from reference TRBV14 and TRBJ2-7, reads EAGVTQFPSHSVIEKGQTVTLRCDPISGHDNLYWYRRVMGKEIKFLLHFVKESKQDESGMPNNRFLAERTGGTYSTLKVQPAELEDSGVYFCASSQVRTGGEQYFGPGTRLTVT.

The J gene is TRBJ1-5, the V gene TRBV10-3; D is unclear. Trimming left V 6 bases short and J 7 bases short, with 10 bases between. The CDR3 extends over 12 amino acids. The germline V gene encodes CDR1 ENHRY and CDR2 SYGVKD. This chain's CDR3 is CAIRSPEQPQHF. Written as DNA, the CDR3 is TGTGCCATCAGGAGTCCCGAACAGCCCCAGCATTTT.

This sequence joins TRBV5-1 and TRBJ2-1, with 10 bases matching TRBD1. V shed 4 bases and J 4 bases; nucleotides not matched to a gene: 8. The germline CDR1 and CDR2 sequences are SGHRS and YFSETQ. The length of the CDR3 is 16 residues. Written as DNA, the CDR3 is TGCGCCAGCAGCGTTGACAGGGGGCTACTATACAATGAGCAGTTCTTC. Translating it yields CASSVDRGLLYNEQFF.

The chain carries TRBV5-1 and TRBJ2-1; D not resolved. V was cut by 3 bases and J by 8 bases, with 21 bases left in between. The germline CDR1 and CDR2 sequences are SGHRS and YFSETQ. The length of the CDR3 is 16 residues. The CDR3 DNA reads TGCGCCAGCAGCTCCTGGTACGCGATGGGCGGTGATGAGCAGTTCTTC. This encodes CASSSWYAMGGDEQFF. The full variable domain, with the rest looked up from reference TRBV5-1 and TRBJ2-1, is KAGVTQTPRYLIKTRGQQVTLSCSPISGHRSVSWYQQTPGQGLQFLFEYFSETQRNKGNFPGRFSGRQFSNSRSEMNVSTLELGDSALYLCASSSWYAMGGDEQFFGPGTRLTVL.

V usage is TRBV11-2 and J usage is TRBJ2-7; 9 positions match TRBD2. V lost 5 bases to trimming and J lost 4 bases; unmatched junction nucleotides: 12. The length of the CDR3 is 16 residues. Germline V gene lookup returns CDR1 SGHAT and CDR2 FQNNGV. CDR3 region: CASSTNSGSGGYEQYF. CDR3 nucleotides: TGTGCCAGCAGCACCAATAGCGGGAGCGGTGGGTACGAGCAGTACTTC.

The genes are TRBV9 and TRBJ2-7, with 7 bases fitting TRBD2. Germline CDR1 reads SGDLS; CDR2 reads YYNGEE. The V gene end was trimmed by 4 bases and the J gene end by 3 bases; junction bases not matched to a gene: 7. CDR3 size: 14 residues. In nucleotides, the CDR3 is TGTGCCAGCAGCAGGACTAGTCAGGACTACGAGCAGTACTTC. This sequence encodes CASSRTSQDYEQYF.

The V and J genes are TRBV19 and TRBJ2-2; 10 nucleotides line up with TRBD2. J was trimmed by 5 bases and V by 9 bases; bases with no gene match: 9. The CDR3 covers 15 residues. Germline CDR1 LNHDA, CDR2 SQIVND (reference sequence). Written as DNA, the CDR3 is TGTGCCAGCACGAGCGGGAGGGTAAGGACCGGGGAGCTGTTTTTT. It encodes CASTSGRVRTGELFF.

Comment on this clone: This CDR3 is also generated by other DNA sequences in the sample. The rearrangement links TRBV6-1 to TRBJ2-7; tentative D call: TRBD2 (6 bases). The germline V gene encodes CDR1 MNHNS and CDR2 SASEGT. V lost 3 bases to trimming and J lost 2 bases, with 8 bases between them. The CDR3 has 13 residues. CDR3 sequence reads: CASSERGPYEQYF. The CDR3 nucleotides are TGTGCCAGCAGTGAGCGGGGACCCTACGAGCAGTACTTC.

V and J are TRBV28 and TRBJ1-2; 7 positions agree with TRBD1. V lost 6 bases and J lost 3; bases outside the gene matches: 7. The CDR3 is 14 residues long. Germline V gives CDR1 MDHEN, CDR2 SYDVKM. For the CDR3, the DNA is TGTGCCAGCAGCCAACCCGGGACAGACTATGGCTACACCTTC. Translation gives CASSQPGTDYGYTF.